This T cell receptor beta chain was identified in a study of T cell changes during pregnancy in multiple sclerosis. CDR1 and CDR2 (germline): SGHRS, YFSETQ. V dropped 4 bases and J dropped 2 bases, with 15 bases sitting between them. This CDR3 has 16 amino acids. The method was immunoSEQ multiplex PCR; TCRdb's version includes in-frame clones alone and lacks a portion of them. This table holds roughly 97,000 clones, less than 95% found once. The J gene is TRBJ2-2, the V gene TRBV5-1; D is possibly TRBD1 (6 bases). The sequence was obtained from a female donor in good health, enrolled as a control in a pregnancy study. This sample comprised peripheral blood, obtained in the second trimester of pregnancy. Here the CDR3 DNA reads TGCGCCAGCAGCCCGGCAGGGGTGGGAAACACCGGGGAGCTGTTTTTT. Its protein product is CASSPAGVGNTGELFF.